These 7 T cell receptor beta chains originate from one sample sequenced in a study of OX40 agonist ivuxolimab in advanced cancers. Using immunoSEQ multiplex PCR, the repertoire was profiled, and TCRdb retains in-frame clones only, with some absent. This repertoire shows approximately 12,000 clones, roughly 80% found once; its top ten account for about 10%. This material consisted of CD4+ or CD8+ T cells sorted from blood, taken in a trial of the OX40 agonist ivuxolimab. The receptor set was obtained from an adult with an advanced solid tumor such as melanoma, head and neck, liver or kidney cancer.

The chain carries TRBV7-6 and TRBJ2-1; 7 bases fit TRBD1. The length of the CDR3 is 14 residues. The J segment lost 8 bases and the V segment lost 5 bases, leaving 9 bases of the junction unmatched. CDR1 and CDR2 from the germline V gene are SGHVS and FNYEAQ. The CDR3 reads CASSLRDSFHEQFF. CDR3 DNA sequence: TGTGCCAGCAGCCTACGGGACAGTTTCCATGAGCAGTTCTTC.

The rearrangement joins TRBV2 to TRBJ2-7, with D possibly being TRBD1 or TRBD2 (6 bases each). Germline CDR1 and CDR2: SNHLY and FYNNEI. Trimming removed 6 bases from V and 1 base from J, with 22 bases in between. The CDR3 length is 17 residues. The CDR3 loop is CASRGGRGQRRSYEQYF. Here the CDR3 DNA reads TGTGCCAGCAGGGGGGGCAGGGGCCAGCGGCGGTCCTACGAGCAGTACTTC.

CDR3 sequence: CASRSGTSYEQYF. The CDR3 DNA follows: TGTGCCAGCAGATCCGGGACAAGCTACGAGCAGTACTTC. The rearrangement uses TRBV27 and TRBJ2-5; perhaps TRBD1 as D (6 bases). The DNA end is a closer match to TRBJ2-7, so the J assignment may be wrong. This CDR3 is 13 amino acids long. Germline lookup yields CDR1 MNHEY and CDR2 SMNVEV (reference sequence).

This clone was recorded only once. The chain couples TRBV30 to TRBJ2-3; 10 bases are shared with TRBD2. This CDR3 is built from 15 residues. CDR1 is GTSNPN and CDR2 is SVGIG in the germline V gene (reference sequence). V trimming: 0 bases; J trimming: 2 bases; junction bases outside the gene matches: 2. CDR3 protein: CAWSVLAGITDTQYF. The CDR3 DNA is TGTGCCTGGAGTGTACTAGCGGGGATCACAGATACGCAGTATTTT. The whole variable domain, remainder taken from reference TRBV30 and TRBJ2-3, is SQTIHQWPATLVQPVGSPLSLECTVEGTSNPNLYWYRQAAGRGLQLLFYSVGIGQISSEVPQNLSASRPQDRQFILSSKKLLLSDSGFYLCAWSVLAGITDTQYFGPGTRLTVL.

The rearrangement uses TRBV9 and TRBJ2-1, with 8 bases fitting TRBD2. Germline V gene data show CDR1 as SGDLS and CDR2 as YYNGEE. Trimming at V came to 0 bases and at J to 1 base, leaving 3 bases not matched to a gene. The CDR3 extends over 16 amino acids. The CDR3 protein is CASSVGASGSYNEQFF. Here the CDR3 DNA reads TGTGCCAGCAGCGTAGGAGCTAGCGGGTCCTACAATGAGCAGTTCTTC.

The V gene is TRBV13, the J gene TRBJ2-7; D unresolved. Between the trimmed V and J ends, which lost 5 bases and 2 bases, there was a span of 7 bases. The germline gives CDR1 PRHDT, CDR2 FYEKMQ (reference sequence). This CDR3 spans 12 amino acids. DNA of the CDR3: TGTGCCAGCAGCGCCCGACCCTACGAGCAGTACTTC. It codes for CASSARPYEQYF.

This sequence joins TRBV6-6 and TRBJ2-2, with D unclear. Germline loops: CDR1 MNHNY, CDR2 SVGAGI (reference sequence). The CDR3 totals 15 residues. V lost 8 bases and J lost 0, with 13 bases in between. The CDR3 region is CASLYGIANTGELFF. The CDR3 DNA is TGTGCCAGCCTCTATGGGATTGCGAACACCGGGGAGCTGTTTTTT.